These 18 T cell receptor beta chains share one sample of origin, sequenced in a study of metastatic and nonmetastatic thyroid tumors. Using MiXCR, TCRdb re-called clones from the PCR reads. Among 30,000 to 45,000 clones listed, roughly half were seen once. Treatment of any kind had been given to no patient before thyroid surgery. The sample taken for sequencing was tumor tissue. Receptors were obtained from a male donor with papillary thyroid cancer or a benign thyroid nodule (not recorded which). Some clones in this sample may be carry-over from other donors' samples.

This clone was observed many times. The chain uses TRBV6-1 and TRBJ2-3; TRBD2 matches at 9 bases. Unmatched junction bases numbered 5, after V lost 1 base and J lost 3 bases. Germline CDR1 is MNHNS and CDR2 is SASEGT. The CDR3 extends over 16 amino acids. The CDR3 region has the DNA TGTGCCAGCAGTGAAGATGGCGGGGGGGCGACAGATACGCAGTATTTT. Its translation is CASSEDGGGATDTQYF.

V usage is TRBV6-1 and J usage is TRBJ1-1; D unresolved. Germline V lookup: CDR1 MNHNS, CDR2 SASEGT. Between the trimmed V and J ends, which lost 5 bases and 4 bases, there was a span of 17 bases. The CDR3 runs 15 residues. This CDR3 reads CASSRESGHPTEAFF. The CDR3 bases are TGTGCCAGCAGTCGAGAGAGTGGCCATCCCACTGAAGCTTTCTTT.

This clone is classed as medium-sized. The chain uses TRBV6-1 and TRBJ2-7, with 7 bases identical to TRBD2. The germline CDR1 and CDR2 sequences are MNHNS and SASEGT. The V and J ends lost 2 bases and 0 bases, in that order; junction bases with no gene match: 4. The CDR3 has 15 amino acids. CDR3 in DNA: TGTGCCAGCAGTGAACAGTCTAGCGGCTCCTACGAGCAGTACTTC. It translates to CASSEQSSGSYEQYF.

In this sample, this clone turned up a few times. The chain links TRBV28 to TRBJ2-7, with TRBD2 matching over 8 bases. The CDR3 spans 14 residues. The germline V gene has CDR1 MDHEN and CDR2 SYDVKM. V gave up 6 bases and J gave up 1 base; unmatched junction bases: 5. Here the CDR3 reads CASSTAGGSYEQYF. The CDR3 nucleotides read TGTGCCAGCAGCACGGCGGGAGGATCCTACGAGCAGTACTTC. The variable domain in full, with the rest retrieved from reference TRBV28 and TRBJ2-7, is DVKVTQSSRYLVKRTGEKVFLECVQDMDHENMFWYRQDPGLGLRLIYFSYDVKMKEKGDIPEGYSVSREKKERFSLILESASTNQTSMYLCASSTAGGSYEQYFGPGTRLTVT.

The V gene is TRBV6-5, the J gene TRBJ2-6, with TRBD1 as a possible D gene (6 bases). Deletions cut 4 bases from V and 0 bases from J, with 7 bases between. Per the germline V gene, CDR1 is MNHEY and CDR2 is SVGAGI. The CDR3 is made up of 15 amino acids. CDR3 nucleotide sequence: TGTGCCAGCAGTTGGACAGTCTCTGGGGCCAACGTCCTGACTTTC. As protein: CASSWTVSGANVLTF.

The J gene is TRBJ2-1, the V gene TRBV4-1; TRBD1 matches 10 bases. Germline V gene lookup returns CDR1 MGHRA and CDR2 YSYEKL. The CDR3 extends over 17 amino acids. V shed 4 bases, J shed 3 bases, and the junction held 9 bases outside the gene matches. CDR3 sequence (DNA): TGCGCCAGCAGCCGCGACAGCGGGGACAGGGGCTACAATGAGCAGTTCTTC. Translation: CASSRDSGDRGYNEQFF.

The chain uses TRBV18 and TRBJ1-3; D remains ambiguous. Germline CDR1 is KGHSH and CDR2 is LQKENI. Trimming took 0 bases from V and 4 from J, leaving 10 bases between them. The CDR3 extends over 15 amino acids. The CDR3 region has the DNA TGTGCCAGCTCACCACCTCCCGTCGGAGGAAACACCATATATTTT. It yields the protein CASSPPPVGGNTIYF.

This sequence joins TRBV6-1 and TRBJ1-3; D remains ambiguous. This CDR3 region has 14 residues. CDR1 is MNHNS and CDR2 is SASEGT in the germline V gene. Trimming pared 6 bases from V and 1 base from J, leaving 10 bases between. The CDR3 region has the DNA TGTGCCAGCAGGCCTATAGGGTCTGGAAACACCATATATTTT. It is translated as CASRPIGSGNTIYF.

This rearrangement joins TRBV18 to TRBJ2-1; the match to TRBD2 covers 16 bases. The CDR3 contains 15 residues. The J segment lost 14 bases and the V segment lost 6 bases, leaving 10 bases of the junction unmatched. Germline CDR1 reads KGHSH; CDR2 reads LQKENI. CDR3 region: CASSSGTSGGAGEFF. DNA for the CDR3: TGTGCCAGCTCCTCCGGGACTAGCGGGGGGGCCGGCGAGTTCTTC.

To note about this clone: Other DNA variants within this sample encode the same CDR3. This rearrangement joins TRBV19 to TRBJ1-1; D gene ambiguous. Germline V CDR1 and CDR2: LNHDA, SQIVND (reference sequence). Between the trimmed V and J ends, which lost 1 base and 2 bases, there was a span of 5 bases. CDR3 length equals 13 residues. The CDR3 coding sequence is TGTGCCAGTAGTATAGTTTCTAACACTGAAGCTTTCTTT. Its protein is CASSIVSNTEAFF.

The chain couples TRBV11-2 to TRBJ1-1; D unresolved. This CDR3 has 14 amino acids. The V end lost 3 bases, the J end lost 0 bases, and 8 bases lay between the germline ends. CDR1 SGHAT and CDR2 FQNNGV come from the germline V gene. CDR3 sequence: CASSFRRLNTEAFF. CDR3 nucleotide sequence: TGTGCCAGCAGCTTCCGGAGACTGAACACTGAAGCTTTCTTT.

This clone showed up just a few times. CDR3 sequence: CASSPTFNNSPLHF. CDR3 sequence (DNA): TGTGCCAGCAGCCCGACTTTCAATAATTCACCCCTCCACTTT. The gene calls are TRBV6-1 and TRBJ1-6; unclear D gene. Trimming cost V 6 bases and J 5 bases, with 11 bases left between them. Germline lookup yields CDR1 MNHNS and CDR2 SASEGT. The length of the CDR3 is 14 residues.

This clone has only a few counts. The genes are TRBV6-6 and TRBJ2-7; no reliable D call. Germline V gives CDR1 MNHNY, CDR2 SVGAGI (reference sequence). The CDR3 has 15 amino acids. V gave up 0 bases and J gave up 6 bases, with 15 bases separating them. CDR3 DNA sequence: TGTGCCAGCAGTTACTCGGACGGTCCCTCAAGCGAGCAGTACTTC. It translates to CASSYSDGPSSEQYF.

V gene TRBV5-1 combines with J gene TRBJ1-2; 7 bases fit TRBD1. Germline CDR1 reads SGHRS; CDR2 reads YFSETQ. Trimming took 3 bases from V and 9 from J; bases not matched to a gene: 11. This CDR3 has 14 residues. The CDR3 DNA is TGCGCCAGCAGCTCCCGACAGGGTTCTGGGAGCTACACCTTC. Translated, it gives CASSSRQGSGSYTF.

The rearrangement joins TRBV20-1 to TRBJ1-2, with 8 bases fitting TRBD1. Germline values: CDR1 DFQATT, CDR2 SNEGSKA (reference sequence). With 5 bases clipped from V and 6 bases from J, the junction kept 2 bases outside the gene matches. The CDR3 length is 11 residues. The CDR3 sequence is CSAQGAHGYTF. Written as DNA, the CDR3 is TGCAGTGCTCAGGGGGCCCATGGCTACACCTTC.

V gene TRBV2 combines with J gene TRBJ1-2, with a possible D match to TRBD1 (5 bases). The germline V and J ends were trimmed by 5 bases and 4 bases, with 11 bases remaining between them. The CDR3 is 13 amino acids. Per germline, CDR1 SNHLY and CDR2 FYNNEI. The CDR3 DNA is TGTGCCAGCAGTAACGGGGACGTCTATGGCTACACCTTC. This translates into CASSNGDVYGYTF.

The genes are TRBV30 and TRBJ1-2; 7 bases are a match to TRBD1. The germline V gene has CDR1 GTSNPN and CDR2 SVGIG (reference sequence). The CDR3 totals 14 residues. V trimming: 5 bases; J trimming: 5 bases; junction bases outside the gene matches: 11. CDR3 sequence: CAWHGTADPYGYTF. CDR3 bases: TGTGCCTGGCACGGGACAGCAGACCCTTATGGCTACACCTTC.

This clone was counted a few times. The V and J genes are TRBV20-1 and TRBJ1-5, with TRBD1 as a possible D gene (5 bases). Germline loops: CDR1 DFQATT, CDR2 SNEGSKA (reference sequence). This CDR3 has 13 amino acids. V was clipped by 5 bases and J by 5 bases, with 13 bases between them. The DNA for the CDR3 is TGCAGTGCTGGGGGACGTGATGATCAGCCCCAGCATTTT. As protein: CSAGGRDDQPQHF.